These T cell receptor beta chains were read from a single sample in a study of regulatory T cells in long-lasting Graves disease. TCRdb used MiXCR to reprocess the multiplex PCR reads, holding one entry per CDR3 protein. Seen here are about 470,000 distinct CDR3 sequences, under 25% observed once, and the top ten hold approximately 8%. This specimen was peripheral blood mononuclear cells (PBMCs), taken when the disease was refractory, from a patient treated with antithyroid drugs. These receptor sequences come from a female donor with Graves disease. Each CDR3 is given with its conserved first and last residue. Each record gives: clone size, J gene, V gene, D gene, CDR3 protein, CDR3 DNA. The D gene is left open where the match is weak. Where a row states a size, it is once, few, many or the class of an expanded clone; other rows omit it.

size: .; J: TRBJ2-2; V: TRBV24-1; D: TRBD1; CDR3: CATSPGQISTGELFF; DNA: TGTGCCACCAGCCCGGGACAGATTTCAACCGGGGAGCTGTTTTTT
size: .; J: TRBJ1-1; V: TRBV29-1; D: .; CDR3: CSVEQDTEAFF; DNA: TGCAGCGTTGAACAGGACACTGAAGCTTTCTTT
size: few; J: TRBJ2-1; V: TRBV7-2; D: TRBD2; CDR3: CASSPQIAGGQFF; DNA: TGTGCCAGCAGCCCACAGATCGCGGGAGGGCAGTTCTTC
size: many; J: TRBJ1-2; V: TRBV13; D: .; CDR3: CASSSADRSSYTF; DNA: TGTGCCAGCAGCTCCGCAGACAGGTCCAGCTACACCTTC
size: many; J: TRBJ1-2; V: TRBV28; D: .; CDR3: CASNTPGLGYYGYTF; DNA: TGTGCCAGCAATACCCCGGGACTGGGATACTATGGCTACACCTTC
size: .; J: TRBJ1-2; V: TRBV27; D: TRBD1; CDR3: CASSGDRQNYGYTF; DNA: TGTGCCAGCAGTGGGGACAGGCAGAACTATGGCTACACCTTC
size: .; J: TRBJ2-5; V: TRBV6-2/TRBV6-3; D: TRBD2; CDR3: CASSYLRTSGRALEETQYF; DNA: TGTGCCAGCAGTTACCTACGGACTAGCGGGAGGGCCCTGGAGGAGACCCAGTACTTC
size: many; J: TRBJ1-5; V: TRBV7-8; D: .; CDR3: CASSQLGYQPQHF; DNA: TGTGCCAGCAGCCAACTGGGTTATCAGCCCCAGCATTTT
size: once; J: TRBJ2-1; V: TRBV9; D: .; CDR3: CASSVRALATSYNEQFF; DNA: TGTGCCAGCAGCGTAAGAGCCCTAGCGACCTCCTACAATGAGCAGTTCTTC
size: .; J: TRBJ2-7; V: TRBV6-1; D: .; CDR3: CASSRGPGVYEQYF; DNA: TGTGCCAGCAGCCGCGGACCAGGTGTCTACGAGCAGTACTTC
size: once; J: TRBJ2-7; V: TRBV7-8; D: .; CDR3: CASSRPGGSAYEQYF; DNA: TGTGCCAGCAGCCGACCCGGCGGGTCGGCCTACGAGCAGTACTTC
size: many; J: TRBJ2-5; V: TRBV28; D: .; CDR3: CASSSTLQETQYF; DNA: TGTGCCAGCAGTTCGACATTACAAGAGACCCAGTACTTC
size: .; J: TRBJ1-4; V: TRBV5-1; D: .; CDR3: CASRPGVGEKLFF; DNA: TGCGCCAGCCGACCGGGGGTAGGAGAAAAACTGTTTTTT
size: .; J: TRBJ1-1; V: TRBV28; D: .; CDR3: CASARLGVEAFF; DNA: TGTGCCAGCGCCCGTCTGGGGGTTGAAGCTTTCTTT
size: many; J: TRBJ2-5; V: TRBV20-1; D: .; CDR3: CSATGVQETQYF; DNA: TGCAGTGCTACAGGGGTCCAAGAGACCCAGTACTTC
size: many; J: TRBJ2-7; V: TRBV6-1; D: .; CDR3: CASSALQAVYEQYF; DNA: TGTGCCAGCAGTGCCCTACAGGCAGTCTACGAGCAGTACTTC
size: many; J: TRBJ1-4; V: TRBV27; D: TRBD1; CDR3: CASGPTGGFEKLFF; DNA: TGTGCCAGCGGGCCGACAGGGGGCTTTGAAAAACTGTTTTTT
size: .; J: TRBJ1-1; V: TRBV11-1; D: TRBD1; CDR3: CASTLDRGVTEAFF; DNA: TGTGCCAGCACCCTGGACAGGGGAGTAACTGAAGCTTTCTTT
size: .; J: TRBJ2-1; V: TRBV28; D: .; CDR3: CASSSPPNRDVNEQFF; DNA: TGTGCCAGCAGTTCGCCCCCGAACAGGGACGTCAATGAGCAGTTCTTC
size: .; J: TRBJ1-5; V: TRBV5-5; D: .; CDR3: CASSLGVMGQPQHF; DNA: TGTGCCAGCAGCTTGGGCGTGATGGGTCAGCCCCAGCATTTT
size: many; J: TRBJ2-7; V: TRBV11-2; D: TRBD1; CDR3: CASSLGGQGVRRQYF; DNA: TGTGCCAGCAGCTTAGGGGGACAGGGGGTGCGTAGGCAGTACTTC
size: few; J: TRBJ2-1; V: TRBV7-2; D: .; CDR3: CASRLVQDPYNEQFF; DNA: TGTGCCAGCAGGTTAGTCCAGGATCCCTACAATGAGCAGTTCTTC
size: many; J: TRBJ2-7; V: TRBV28; D: TRBD1; CDR3: CASSDMTGPYEQYF; DNA: TGTGCCAGCAGCGATATGACAGGGCCCTACGAGCAGTACTTC
size: few; J: TRBJ2-1; V: TRBV7-2; D: TRBD2; CDR3: CASSSGLAGVSSSYNEQFF; DNA: TGTGCCAGCAGCTCGGGACTAGCGGGAGTCTCGAGCTCCTACAATGAGCAGTTCTTC
size: many; J: TRBJ2-7; V: TRBV29-1; D: .; CDR3: CSVVSDNDYEQYF; DNA: TGCAGCGTTGTAAGTGACAATGACTACGAGCAGTACTTC
size: few; J: TRBJ1-1; V: TRBV3-1; D: .; CDR3: CASSWRVGTEAFF; DNA: TGTGCCAGCAGCTGGAGGGTCGGCACTGAAGCTTTCTTT
size: .; J: TRBJ1-1; V: TRBV6-2/TRBV6-3; D: .; CDR3: CASSWPGTEAFF; DNA: TGTGCCAGCAGTTGGCCGGGCACTGAAGCTTTCTTT
size: many; J: TRBJ1-4; V: TRBV7-9; D: .; CDR3: CASTHYATNEKLFF; DNA: TGTGCCAGCACCCACTACGCAACTAATGAAAAACTGTTTTTT
size: many; J: TRBJ2-4; V: TRBV12-3/TRBV12-4; D: .; CDR3: CASSRNRELQYF; DNA: TGTGCCAGCAGCCGAAACCGGGAGCTTCAGTACTTC
size: .; J: TRBJ1-2; V: TRBV4-3; D: TRBD1; CDR3: CASSQDLTGAHGYTF; DNA: TGCGCCAGCAGCCAAGACTTGACAGGGGCGCACGGCTACACCTTC
size: .; J: TRBJ2-7; V: TRBV6-1; D: .; CDR3: CASSQLDYPGYF; DNA: TGTGCCAGCAGCCAGCTCGACTACCCCGGATACTTC
size: .; J: TRBJ1-1; V: TRBV30; D: .; CDR3: CAWVGWGTEAFF; DNA: TGTGCCTGGGTGGGGTGGGGCACTGAAGCTTTCTTT
size: few; J: TRBJ1-1; V: TRBV24-1; D: .; CDR3: CATSDLYNTEAFF; DNA: TGTGCCACCAGTGATTTGTACAACACTGAAGCTTTCTTT
size: .; J: TRBJ2-7; V: TRBV20-1; D: .; CDR3: CSAMLTVNSYEQYF; DNA: TGCAGTGCTATGCTGACGGTTAACTCCTACGAGCAGTACTTC
size: .; J: TRBJ2-5; V: TRBV29-1; D: .; CDR3: CSGHGGAVQETQYF; DNA: TGCAGCGGACACGGGGGCGCAGTTCAAGAGACCCAGTACTTC
size: many; J: TRBJ2-7; V: TRBV10-3; D: TRBD2; CDR3: CAISAPGLAAEQYF; DNA: TGTGCCATCAGTGCTCCGGGACTAGCGGCCGAGCAGTACTTC
size: .; J: TRBJ2-7; V: TRBV9; D: TRBD1; CDR3: CASSVGPGQPYYEQYF; DNA: TGTGCCAGCAGCGTGGGGCCGGGACAGCCTTACTACGAGCAGTACTTC
size: .; J: TRBJ2-2; V: TRBV7-4; D: .; CDR3: CASSLRESPGELFF; DNA: TGTGCCAGCAGCTTACGTGAATCCCCCGGGGAGCTGTTTTTT
size: .; J: TRBJ2-6; V: TRBV11-1; D: .; CDR3: CASSLAAYGANVLTF; DNA: TGTGCCAGCAGCTTAGCGGCCTATGGGGCCAACGTCCTGACTTTC
size: many; J: TRBJ2-7; V: TRBV12-3/TRBV12-4; D: .; CDR3: CASSLGRGGLYEQYF; DNA: TGTGCCAGCAGTTTAGGAAGGGGTGGTCTTTACGAGCAGTACTTC
size: many; J: TRBJ1-1; V: TRBV14; D: .; CDR3: CASSQDLRNTEAFF; DNA: TGTGCCAGCAGCCAAGATTTGCGGAACACTGAAGCTTTCTTT
size: few; J: TRBJ2-1; V: TRBV19; D: TRBD2; CDR3: CASSLRVAGDEQFF; DNA: TGTGCCAGTAGTCTCCGGGTAGCGGGCGATGAGCAGTTCTTC
size: many; J: TRBJ1-4; V: TRBV6-2/TRBV6-3; D: TRBD1; CDR3: CASSSGTGGEKLFF; DNA: TGTGCCAGCAGTTCCGGGACAGGGGGCGAAAAACTGTTTTTT